Each of the 15 T cell receptor beta chains below was sequenced from the same sample in a study of shared T cell receptors in the human thymus. Sequencing used immunoSEQ multiplex PCR; TCRdb keeps in-frame clones, though not all of them. The table includes over 65,000 clones, 90% to 95% detected once. The sample comprised thymocytes. These receptors all stem from a human donor.

The CDR3 DNA reads as TGTGCCAGATCGAGGACAGGGCGAGAAGAGACCCAGTACTTC. This translates into CARSRTGREETQYF. The chain links TRBV6-4 to TRBJ2-5; 8 bases agree with TRBD1. V lost 9 bases to trimming and J lost 3 bases; unmatched junction nucleotides: 9. The CDR3 runs to 14 residues. Germline loops: CDR1 MRHNA, CDR2 SNTAGT.

The DNA of the CDR3 is TGTGCCAGCGCTGGACAGGTCGAGCTCTATGGCTACACCTTC. Protein sequence: CASAGQVELYGYTF. The chain employs TRBV6-5 and TRBJ1-2; 7 bases are shared with TRBD1. Germline trimming cut 8 bases from V and 4 bases from J; bases unmatched to any gene: 10. The length of the CDR3 is 14 residues. CDR1 is MNHEY, CDR2 SVGAGI, per germline.

This chain uses TRBV19 with TRBJ1-1; D possibly corresponds to TRBD1 (6 bases). V shed 7 bases and J shed 1 base, with 22 bases lying between them. This CDR3 contains 17 residues. Germline CDR1 is LNHDA and CDR2 is SQIVND (reference sequence). The CDR3 nucleotides are TGTGCCAGTAAACTCTGGGAGGGGACAAGGGAGAACACTGAAGCTTTCTTT. It is translated as CASKLWEGTRENTEAFF. Full variable domain (remainder filled in from reference TRBV19 and TRBJ1-1): DGGITQSPKYLFRKEGQNVTLSCEQNLNHDAMYWYRQDPGQGLRLIYYSQIVNDFQKGDIAEGYSVSREKKESFPLTVTSAQKNPTAFYLCASKLWEGTRENTEAFFGQGTRLTVV.

The rearrangement joins TRBV14 to TRBJ1-1; D is ambiguous. V lost 2 bases and J 4 bases, leaving 11 bases between the germline ends. The germline V gene has CDR1 SGHDN and CDR2 FVKESK. The CDR3 is 14 amino acids. DNA for the CDR3: TGTGCCAGCAGCCAACCACGGAAGCGCACTGAAGCTTTCTTT. Protein product: CASSQPRKRTEAFF.

The rearrangement uses TRBV7-9 and TRBJ1-4; D might be TRBD1 (5 bases). Germline V lookup: CDR1 SEHNR, CDR2 FQNEAQ (reference sequence). The CDR3 has 16 residues. Trimming removed 5 bases at V and 0 bases at J, with 13 bases between. The CDR3 reads CASSPKGDSTNEKLFF. In DNA, the CDR3 is TGTGCCAGCAGCCCGAAAGGGGATTCAACTAATGAAAAACTGTTTTTT.

The chain carries TRBV5-5 and TRBJ1-6, with D unresolved. The germline V gene encodes CDR1 SGHKS and CDR2 YYEKEE (reference sequence). This CDR3 is 16 amino acids long. Trimming pared 4 bases from V and 7 bases from J, leaving 18 bases between. The CDR3 region has the DNA TGTGCCAGCAGCGGCACTTTTAACATCAAGAATTCACCCCTCCACTTT. Its translation: CASSGTFNIKNSPLHF.

The chain joins TRBV7-6 to TRBJ1-6; maybe TRBD1 (5 bases). V was pared by 5 bases and J by 10 bases, with 18 bases between. Per germline, CDR1 SGHVS and CDR2 FNYEAQ. CDR3 size: 15 residues. The CDR3 DNA reads as TGTGCCAGCAGCCGGGGACCTCCCCAAAACTCACCCCTCCACTTT. The encoded protein is CASSRGPPQNSPLHF.

The chain couples TRBV29-1 to TRBJ1-1, with D maybe TRBD1 (5 bases). The ends were cut back, 6 bases at V and 6 bases at J, with 11 bases in the middle. Germline V CDR1 and CDR2: SQVTM, ANQGSEA. The CDR3 spans 11 residues. The DNA for the CDR3 is TGCAGCGTCGACAGAGAGGCTGAAGCTTTCTTT. Translation: CSVDREAEAFF. Using reference TRBV29-1 and TRBJ1-1 for the parts outside the CDR3, the full variable domain is SAVISQKPSRDICQRGTSLTIQCQVDSQVTMMFWYRQQPGQSLTLIATANQGSEATYESGFVIDKFPISRPNLTFSTLTVSNMSPEDSSIYLCSVDREAEAFFGQGTRLTVV.

This chain connects TRBV2 to TRBJ2-2; a weak D match, TRBD1 (5 bases). Trimming left V 5 bases short and J 0 bases short, with 10 bases between. Germline values: CDR1 SNHLY, CDR2 FYNNEI. The CDR3 is 15 residues long. The CDR3 sequence: CASSPQVPNTGELFF. CDR3 in DNA: TGTGCCAGCAGTCCACAGGTGCCGAACACCGGGGAGCTGTTTTTT.

In its sample, this clone was seen a few times. This chain links TRBV14 with TRBJ1-6; D is uncertain. This CDR3 comprises 12 residues. V was cut by 0 bases and J by 14 bases, with 8 bases left in between. CDR1 and CDR2 (germline): SGHDN, FVKESK. Here the CDR3 reads CASSQDRWALHF. DNA of the CDR3: TGTGCCAGCAGCCAAGATCGGTGGGCCCTCCACTTT.

The sample holds one count of this clone. This chain connects TRBV15 to TRBJ1-1; D is uncertain. The CDR3 is 14 residues long. Looked up from germline, CDR1 is LNHNV and CDR2 is YYDKDF (reference sequence). V lost 0 bases to trimming and J lost 5 bases, with 10 bases between them. CDR3 region: CATSRESKLTEAFF. The CDR3 DNA is TGTGCCACCAGCAGAGAATCAAAGTTGACTGAAGCTTTCTTT.

This clone was seen just once. The rearrangement joins TRBV27 to TRBJ2-4; TRBD2 matches 14 bases. Unmatched junction bases numbered 6, after V lost 4 bases and J lost 7 bases. The CDR3 runs to 16 residues. Germline loops: CDR1 MNHEY, CDR2 SMNVEV (reference sequence). CDR3 in DNA: TGTGCCAGCAGTTCAGATCGACTAGCGGGGGGGAACATTCAGTACTTC. This translates into CASSSDRLAGGNIQYF.

This chain connects TRBV5-1 to TRBJ1-1; D remains ambiguous. The CDR3 totals 15 residues. CDR1 and CDR2 from the germline V gene are SGHRS and YFSETQ. Trimming took off 4 bases at V and 0 bases at J, with 13 bases between the two ends. The CDR3 is CASSPWQLMNTEAFF. Written as DNA, the CDR3 is TGCGCCAGCAGCCCCTGGCAGCTCATGAACACTGAAGCTTTCTTT.

The rearrangement links TRBV5-1 to TRBJ2-5; tentative D call: TRBD1 (6 bases). There are 17 residues in the CDR3. V gave up 3 bases and J gave up 1 base, with 19 bases separating them. Germline CDR1 and CDR2: SGHRS and YFSETQ. Here the CDR3 DNA reads TGCGCCAGCAGCTCCAAGACTAAGGACAGTAGCCAAGAGACCCAGTACTTC. Amino acids: CASSSKTKDSSQETQYF.

This clone was seen more than once but under ten times. The genes are TRBV10-3 and TRBJ1-5, with TRBD1 as a possible D gene (6 bases). Trimming pared 1 base from V and 4 bases from J, leaving 14 bases between. CDR1 and CDR2 from the germline V gene are ENHRY and SYGVKD. This CDR3 is built from 16 residues. The CDR3 loop is CAISEFRGERNQPQHF. CDR3 DNA sequence: TGTGCCATCAGTGAGTTCAGGGGAGAGAGGAATCAGCCCCAGCATTTT.